Shown below are 32 T cell receptor beta chains from a single sample sequenced in a study of blood T cell repertoires in COVID-19. The assay was immunoSEQ multiplex PCR, and TCRdb's table has in-frame clones only and misses some. The profile shows about 220,000 clones, about 85% of them singletons. The sequenced sample consisted of peripheral blood. Source of these receptors: a middle-aged man with acute or convalescent COVID-19.

The chain has TRBV18 and TRBJ2-5, with a possible D match to TRBD1 (5 bases). The V end was cut by 3 bases, the J end by 2 bases, with 13 bases between. Per the germline V gene, CDR1 is KGHSH and CDR2 is LQKENI. This CDR3 has 15 amino acids. The DNA of the CDR3 is TGTGCCAGCTCACCCTACGGACACCCTCAAGAGACCCAGTACTTC. It specifies CASSPYGHPQETQYF.

The chain joins TRBV5-1 to TRBJ1-2, with D possibly TRBD1 on 6 matching bases. The V end was cut by 6 bases, the J end by 1 base, with 22 bases between. This CDR3 spans 17 amino acids. Germline CDR1 SGHRS, CDR2 YFSETQ. The CDR3 DNA reads as TGCGCCAGCACCCGAGGGGGGGCGTCGGACTTTAACTATGGCTACACCTTC. This sequence encodes CASTRGGASDFNYGYTF.

The rearrangement uses TRBV5-1 and TRBJ1-6; 8 positions match TRBD1. Trimming removed 3 bases from V and 2 bases from J; junction bases left unmatched: 7. Looked up from germline, CDR1 is SGHRS and CDR2 is YFSETQ. This CDR3 is built from 17 residues. The CDR3 region is CASSYGQGAPYNSPLHF. The CDR3 DNA sequence: TGCGCCAGCAGCTACGGACAGGGAGCTCCCTATAATTCACCCCTCCACTTT.

This clone was observed a single time. The CDR3 DNA reads TGTGCCAGCAGCCAAGACGTTTACAATGAGCAGTTCTTC. Translated, it gives CASSQDVYNEQFF. This chain uses TRBV4-2 with TRBJ2-1; D not certain. The CDR3 totals 13 residues. Trimming left V 0 bases short and J 4 bases short, with 4 bases between. CDR1 LGHNA and CDR2 YNFKEQ come from the germline V gene.

The chain links TRBV7-2 to TRBJ1-4, with 7 bases lining up with TRBD1. CDR1 is SGHTA and CDR2 is FQGNSA in the germline V gene. The ends lost 5 bases at V and 13 bases at J; junction bases unmatched: 7. This CDR3 comprises 12 residues. The CDR3 DNA is TGTGCCAGCAGCCTCCGACAGGGAACACTGTTTTTT. Its translation is CASSLRQGTLFF.

As DNA, the CDR3 is TGCGCCAGCAGCCACGCCACCCGACAGGCTTATGGCTACACCTTC. It is translated as CASSHATRQAYGYTF. J is TRBJ1-2 and V is TRBV4-3; D is perhaps TRBD1 (6 bases). Trimming stripped 3 bases from V and 5 bases from J, with 16 bases between. CDR3 size: 15 residues. Germline V gene lookup returns CDR1 LGHNA and CDR2 YSLEER.

The gene calls are TRBV6-2 or TRBV6-3 and TRBJ2-7, with 9 bases fitting TRBD2. The V and J ends lost 0 bases and 5 bases, in that order; junction bases with no gene match: 11. The CDR3 runs 17 residues. Germline CDR1 is MNHEY and CDR2 is SVGEGT. The CDR3 spells CASSYSYERGEVDEQYF. CDR3 DNA: TGTGCCAGCAGTTACTCGTACGAGCGGGGGGAGGTAGACGAGCAGTACTTC.

The DNA of the CDR3 is TGTGCCAGTAGTGTGGGGGGGCCCTACAATGAGCAGTTCTTC. This encodes CASSVGGPYNEQFF. The gene calls are TRBV19 and TRBJ2-1; D is possibly TRBD2 (7 bases). Deletions cut 5 bases from V and 2 bases from J, with 10 bases between. Germline CDR1 and CDR2: LNHDA and SQIVND (reference sequence). This CDR3 has 14 amino acids. Based on the CDR3 plus reference TRBV19 and TRBJ2-1, the full variable domain is DGGITQSPKYLFRKEGQNVTLSCEQNLNHDAMYWYRQDPGQGLRLIYYSQIVNDFQKGDIAEGYSVSREKKESFPLTVTSAQKNPTAFYLCASSVGGPYNEQFFGPGTRLTVL.

The chain carries TRBV18 and TRBJ2-5; TRBD1 aligns across 7 bases. CDR3 length equals 15 residues. Per germline, CDR1 KGHSH and CDR2 LQKENI. The junction had 6 bases not matched to a gene; V was cut back by 0 bases and J by 5 bases. CDR3 coding DNA: TGTGCCAGCTCACCACCGTCCAGGGGGATCGAGACCCAGTACTTC. This codes for CASSPPSRGIETQYF.

DNA of the CDR3: TGTGCCAGCAGTTTAGGCGGGAGTGTGTACGAGCAGTACTTC. As protein: CASSLGGSVYEQYF. This chain uses TRBV27 with TRBJ2-7, with 7 bases matching TRBD2. Germline V gene lookup returns CDR1 MNHEY and CDR2 SMNVEV (reference sequence). Trimming took 2 bases from V and 4 from J; bases not matched to a gene: 5. The CDR3 is made up of 14 amino acids.

This chain uses TRBV6-4 with TRBJ1-6, with a tentative D call TRBD1 (5 bases). The CDR3 length is 13 residues. V was clipped by 5 bases and J by 12 bases, with 14 bases between them. The V gene's germline CDR1 is MRHNA and CDR2 SNTAGT. The CDR3 sequence is CASSQGVGLPLHF. The DNA for the CDR3 is TGTGCCAGCAGTCAAGGGGTAGGGTTACCCCTCCACTTT.

This sequence joins TRBV28 and TRBJ2-2; weak D call: TRBD2 (6 bases). Germline V CDR1 and CDR2: MDHEN, SYDVKM. The CDR3 extends over 16 amino acids. V was trimmed by 7 bases and J by 0 bases, leaving 15 bases between them. This CDR3 is CASTSTGTSNTGELFF. The CDR3 DNA is TGTGCCAGCACCTCTACCGGGACTTCGAACACCGGGGAGCTGTTTTTT.

The gene calls are TRBV5-1 and TRBJ1-1; no clear D. The V end was cut by 0 bases, the J end by 1 base, with 7 bases between. CDR1 and CDR2 from the germline V gene are SGHRS and YFSETQ. CDR3 length equals 14 residues. CDR3 sequence reads: CASSLGAPNTEAFF. CDR3 coding DNA: TGCGCCAGCAGCTTGGGGGCACCGAACACTGAAGCTTTCTTT.

The chain links TRBV11-2 to TRBJ1-1, with D possibly being TRBD1 (6 bases). Trimming pared 3 bases from V and 3 bases from J, leaving 14 bases between. CDR1 SGHAT and CDR2 FQNNGV come from the germline V gene. The CDR3 consists of 15 residues. The CDR3 reads CASSLRGGKDTEAFF. CDR3 sequence (DNA): TGTGCCAGCAGCTTGAGGGGGGGGAAGGACACTGAAGCTTTCTTT.

This clone was detected only once. The chain employs TRBV6-6 and TRBJ1-5; a possible D gene is TRBD1 (5 bases). The V gene lost 0 bases and the J gene lost 6 bases, with 12 bases spanning the gap. This CDR3 contains 15 residues. Germline V gives CDR1 MNHNY, CDR2 SVGAGI (reference sequence). CDR3: CASSYSAGLSQPQHF. In DNA, the CDR3 is TGTGCCAGCAGTTACTCGGCAGGGCTTAGTCAGCCCCAGCATTTT.

This clone appeared once. The rearrangement joins TRBV7-9 to TRBJ2-7; 8 bases line up with TRBD2. The CDR3 contains 15 residues. V lost 5 bases and J lost 6; bases outside the gene matches: 12. Germline lookup yields CDR1 SEHNR and CDR2 FQNEAQ (reference sequence). For the CDR3, the DNA is TGTGCCAGCAGCGCCGGGCGGGGGGCCATCGGCGAGCAGTACTTC. This sequence encodes CASSAGRGAIGEQYF.

The chain carries TRBV2 and TRBJ1-3, with D uncertain. Trimming shortened V by 7 bases and J by 0 bases, and 10 bases separated the two germline ends. This CDR3 is 14 amino acids long. CDR1 SNHLY and CDR2 FYNNEI come from the germline V gene. The CDR3 spells CASKTVRSGNTIYF. Here the CDR3 DNA reads TGTGCCAGCAAAACAGTTCGCTCTGGAAACACCATATATTTT.

The CDR3 spells CASSFLQEGNTEAFF. CDR3 DNA: TGTGCCAGCAGCTTTTTACAGGAGGGAAACACTGAAGCTTTCTTT. The chain employs TRBV5-6 and TRBJ1-1; possible D gene TRBD1, 5 bases. From germline, CDR1 is SGHDT and CDR2 YYEEEE. The CDR3 spans 15 residues. The V and J ends lost 2 bases and 2 bases respectively, with 13 bases between them.

This rearrangement joins TRBV30 to TRBJ1-5; weak D call: TRBD1 (5 bases). The germline V and J ends were trimmed by 1 base and 3 bases, with 10 bases remaining between them. The CDR3 is made up of 14 amino acids. Germline assignment: CDR1 GTSNPN and CDR2 SVGIG (reference sequence). CDR3 sequence: CAWSGPDINQPQHF. For the CDR3, the DNA is TGTGCCTGGAGTGGGCCGGACATCAATCAGCCCCAGCATTTT. Using reference TRBV30 and TRBJ1-5 for the parts outside the CDR3, the full variable domain is SQTIHQWPATLVQPVGSPLSLECTVEGTSNPNLYWYRQAAGRGLQLLFYSVGIGQISSEVPQNLSASRPQDRQFILSSKKLLLSDSGFYLCAWSGPDINQPQHFGDGTRLSIL.

The V gene is TRBV5-4, the J gene TRBJ2-1; a possible D gene is TRBD2 (6 bases). The CDR3 length is 13 residues. Looked up from germline, CDR1 is SGHNT and CDR2 is YYREEE (reference sequence). Trimming cost V 4 bases and J 15 bases, with 20 bases left between them. CDR3 amino acids: CASSHPGTPAGFF. Written as DNA, the CDR3 is TGTGCCAGCAGCCATCCTGGGACTCCCGCAGGGTTCTTC.

This clone came up a few times. The J gene is TRBJ2-5, the V gene TRBV19, with 12 nucleotides matching TRBD2. J lost 5 bases, V lost 5 bases, and 6 bases had no gene match. The germline CDR1 and CDR2 sequences are LNHDA and SQIVND (reference sequence). The CDR3 sequence is 15 residues long. The CDR3 protein is CASSLGLAGYETQYF. DNA of the CDR3: TGTGCCAGTAGTCTCGGACTAGCGGGGTATGAGACCCAGTACTTC.

This chain links TRBV28 with TRBJ2-5, with 8 bases that match TRBD1. J was trimmed by 5 bases and V by 2 bases; bases with no gene match: 7. CDR3 length: 15 residues. Germline-derived CDR1 and CDR2 are MDHEN and SYDVKM. CDR3 coding DNA: TGTGCCAGCAGTTTAAGGGCCAGGGGGCAGGAGACCCAGTACTTC. Translating it yields CASSLRARGQETQYF.

This chain uses TRBV19 with TRBJ1-2; 9 bases fit TRBD1. CDR3 length: 15 amino acids. Looked up from germline, CDR1 is LNHDA and CDR2 is SQIVND (reference sequence). Losses at the gene ends were 6 bases for V and 0 bases for J; bases not matched to a gene: 5. This chain's CDR3 is CASSGQGNSNYGYTF. CDR3 DNA sequence: TGTGCCAGTAGCGGACAGGGGAACTCTAACTATGGCTACACCTTC. Using reference TRBV19 and TRBJ1-2 for the parts outside the CDR3, the full variable domain is DGGITQSPKYLFRKEGQNVTLSCEQNLNHDAMYWYRQDPGQGLRLIYYSQIVNDFQKGDIAEGYSVSREKKESFPLTVTSAQKNPTAFYLCASSGQGNSNYGYTFGSGTRLTVV.

The V and J genes are TRBV19 and TRBJ2-7, with D unclear. The CDR3 is 12 residues long. V was shortened by 6 bases and J by 2 bases, with 8 bases between the two germline ends. Germline V gene lookup returns CDR1 LNHDA and CDR2 SQIVND (reference sequence). The CDR3 coding sequence is TGTGCCAGTAGACAGCCCCCCTACGAGCAGTACTTC. Encoded protein: CASRQPPYEQYF.

J is TRBJ2-5 and V is TRBV20-1, with D maybe TRBD1 (6 bases). The CDR3 totals 13 residues. Germline V gene sequence: CDR1 DFQATT, CDR2 SNEGSKA (reference sequence). V lost 3 bases and J 5 bases, leaving 13 bases between the germline ends. CDR3 loop: CSASRGSGETQYF. CDR3 bases: TGCAGTGCTAGTAGGGGGAGCGGCGAGACCCAGTACTTC.

This chain links TRBV9 with TRBJ2-3; 9 bases are a match to TRBD2. This CDR3 has 17 residues. The V and J ends lost 0 bases and 5 bases, in that order; junction bases with no gene match: 10. CDR1 and CDR2 from the germline V gene are SGDLS and YYNGEE. As DNA, the CDR3 is TGTGCCAGCAGCGTAGGCTCCCTAGCGGGACCGCGAGATACGCAGTATTTT. It is translated as CASSVGSLAGPRDTQYF.

The chain is built from TRBV7-9 and TRBJ1-1; D might be TRBD1 (5 bases). CDR3 length: 14 residues. Germline values: CDR1 SEHNR, CDR2 FQNEAQ (reference sequence). The germline V and J ends were trimmed by 3 bases and 5 bases, with 13 bases remaining between them. CDR3 protein: CASSFRGGGTEAFF. CDR3 nucleotide sequence: TGTGCCAGCAGCTTCCGGGGGGGTGGTACTGAAGCTTTCTTT. The entire variable domain, with the rest obtained from reference TRBV7-9 and TRBJ1-1, is as follows: DTGVSQNPRHKITKRGQNVTFRCDPISEHNRLYWYRQTLGQGPEFLTYFQNEAQLEKSRLLSDRFSAERPKGSFSTLEIQRTEQGDSAMYLCASSFRGGGTEAFFGQGTRLTVV.

The sample holds one count of this clone. The chain joins TRBV24-1 to TRBJ2-1; TRBD1 matches at 9 bases. The CDR3 sequence is 19 residues long. CDR1 is KGHDR, CDR2 SFDVKD, per germline. V was clipped by 0 bases and J by 8 bases; unmatched bases: 16. The CDR3 here is CATSDLPIYRGRTEDEQFF. The DNA of the CDR3 is TGTGCCACCAGTGATTTGCCGATTTACAGGGGGCGAACTGAAGATGAGCAGTTCTTC.

V and J are TRBV4-3 and TRBJ1-4; TRBD1 agrees at 8 bases. CDR1 is LGHNA, CDR2 YSLEER, per germline. There are 18 residues in the CDR3. The junction had 14 bases not matched to a gene; V was cut back by 4 bases and J by 4 bases. As DNA, the CDR3 is TGCGCCAGCAGCCCCGCCGGGACAGGAGTGGGCCTTAATGAAAAACTGTTTTTT. It translates to CASSPAGTGVGLNEKLFF.

V and J are TRBV6-5 and TRBJ2-5; 7 nucleotides agree with TRBD1. The CDR3 sequence is 15 residues long. V dropped 0 bases and J dropped 5; count of bases not matched to a gene: 6. Per the germline V gene, CDR1 is MNHEY and CDR2 is SVGAGI. CDR3 amino acids: CASSYSSGGWETQYF. The CDR3 DNA is TGTGCCAGCAGTTACTCTTCAGGGGGTTGGGAGACCCAGTACTTC.

In DNA form, the CDR3 reads TGTGCCAGCAGTGACGGGGCGAGTAACTATGGCTACACCTTC. It translates to CASSDGASNYGYTF. The J gene is TRBJ1-2, the V gene TRBV6-4, with a tentative D call TRBD1 (5 bases). Germline V CDR1 and CDR2: MRHNA, SNTAGT. Trimming cost V 2 bases and J 1 base, with 8 bases left between them. The CDR3 extends over 14 amino acids.

The chain recombines TRBV5-4 with TRBJ1-1, with 9 bases identical to TRBD1. The CDR3 has 14 residues. Germline V CDR1 and CDR2: SGHNT, YYREEE (reference sequence). The V gene end was trimmed by 4 bases and the J gene end by 4 bases; junction bases not matched to a gene: 5. CDR3 protein: CASSDRDRATEAFF. DNA for the CDR3: TGTGCCAGCAGCGACCGGGACAGGGCCACTGAAGCTTTCTTT.